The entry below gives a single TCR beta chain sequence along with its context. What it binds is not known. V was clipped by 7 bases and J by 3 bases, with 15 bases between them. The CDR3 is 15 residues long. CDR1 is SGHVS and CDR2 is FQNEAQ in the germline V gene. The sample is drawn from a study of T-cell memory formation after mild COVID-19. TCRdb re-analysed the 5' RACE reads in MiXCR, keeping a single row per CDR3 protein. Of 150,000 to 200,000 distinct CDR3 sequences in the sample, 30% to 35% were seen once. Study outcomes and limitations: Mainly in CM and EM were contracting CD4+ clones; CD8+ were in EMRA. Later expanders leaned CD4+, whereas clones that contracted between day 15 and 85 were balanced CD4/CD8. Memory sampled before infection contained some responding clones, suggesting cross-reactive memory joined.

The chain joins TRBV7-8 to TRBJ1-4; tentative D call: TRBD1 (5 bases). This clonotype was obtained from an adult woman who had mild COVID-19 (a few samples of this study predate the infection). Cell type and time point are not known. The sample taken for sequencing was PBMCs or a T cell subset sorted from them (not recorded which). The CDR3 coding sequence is TGTGCCAGCACCACCCAGGGCCTGGCTAATGAAAAACTGTTTTTT. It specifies CASTTQGLANEKLFF.